A selection of T cell receptor beta chains follows, all from one sample in a study of OX40 agonist ivuxolimab in advanced cancers. Measured with immunoSEQ multiplex PCR; TCRdb has only the in-frame clones, and not every one. The data show about 78,000 clones, almost 95% seen once. This specimen was CD4+ or CD8+ T cells sorted from blood, taken in a trial of the OX40 agonist ivuxolimab. These receptors were taken from an adult with an advanced solid tumor such as melanoma, head and neck, liver or kidney cancer. Each CDR3 is given with its conserved first and last residue. The order of the fields is clone size, V gene, D gene, J gene, CDR3 protein, CDR3 DNA. The D gene is left open where the match is weak. Clone sizes are given selectively: once, few, many, or a class where the clone is expanded.

clone_size: .; v_call: TRBV30; d_call: .; j_call: TRBJ2-1; cdr3_aa: CACQGGIRDEQFF; cdr3_nt: TGTGCCTGCCAGGGGGGAATTCGGGATGAGCAGTTCTTC
clone_size: .; v_call: TRBV7-2; d_call: .; j_call: TRBJ2-3; cdr3_aa: CASSFAPPPGDTQYF; cdr3_nt: TGTGCCAGCAGCTTTGCCCCTCCCCCCGGAGATACGCAGTATTTT
clone_size: .; v_call: TRBV29-1; d_call: .; j_call: TRBJ2-7; cdr3_aa: CSVLGPLQSYEQYF; cdr3_nt: TGCAGCGTTCTGGGACCGCTACAATCCTACGAGCAGTACTTC
clone_size: .; v_call: TRBV5-1; d_call: .; j_call: TRBJ2-3; cdr3_aa: CASSSFGPAVTDTQYF; cdr3_nt: TGCGCCAGCAGCTCCTTCGGGCCCGCGGTAACAGATACGCAGTATTTT
clone_size: .; v_call: TRBV30; d_call: .; j_call: TRBJ2-1; cdr3_aa: CAWMAGPSSYNEQFF; cdr3_nt: TGTGCCTGGATGGCGGGTCCGAGCTCCTACAATGAGCAGTTCTTC
clone_size: .; v_call: TRBV6-1; d_call: .; j_call: TRBJ1-4; cdr3_aa: CASSETREKLFF; cdr3_nt: TGTGCCAGCAGTGAAACCAGAGAAAAACTGTTTTTT
clone_size: once; v_call: TRBV30; d_call: .; j_call: TRBJ2-3; cdr3_aa: CAWSDPPDTQYF; cdr3_nt: TGTGCCTGGAGTGACCCCCCGGATACGCAGTATTTT
clone_size: .; v_call: TRBV10-3; d_call: .; j_call: TRBJ1-1; cdr3_aa: CAIRSLGTEAFF; cdr3_nt: TGTGCCATCAGGAGTTTGGGGACTGAAGCTTTCTTT
clone_size: few; v_call: TRBV7-7; d_call: .; j_call: TRBJ2-1; cdr3_aa: CASSPLQSYNEQFF; cdr3_nt: TGTGCTAGCAGCCCCCTACAGTCCTACAATGAGCAGTTCTTC
clone_size: .; v_call: TRBV5-1; d_call: .; j_call: TRBJ2-3; cdr3_aa: CASSFRDHRHF; cdr3_nt: TGCGCCAGCAGCTTCCGGGACCACAGACATTTT
clone_size: .; v_call: TRBV5-1; d_call: TRBD2; j_call: TRBJ2-1; cdr3_aa: CASSLLPSGGYNEQFF; cdr3_nt: TGCGCCAGCAGCCTCCTACCTAGCGGGGGCTACAATGAGCAGTTCTTC
clone_size: .; v_call: TRBV7-2; d_call: TRBD1; j_call: TRBJ2-7; cdr3_aa: CASSHDRDRNEQYF; cdr3_nt: TGTGCCAGCAGCCATGACAGGGACAGGAACGAGCAGTACTTC
clone_size: .; v_call: TRBV11-2; d_call: TRBD2; j_call: TRBJ2-1; cdr3_aa: CASSLAPGGRYSYNEQFF; cdr3_nt: TGTGCCAGCAGCTTAGCTCCGGGAGGACGCTACTCCTACAATGAGCAGTTCTTC
clone_size: .; v_call: TRBV5-1; d_call: .; j_call: TRBJ1-6; cdr3_aa: CASTPGSAEDNSPLHF; cdr3_nt: TGCGCCAGCACCCCTGGTAGCGCGGAGGATAATTCACCCCTCCACTTT
clone_size: .; v_call: TRBV28; d_call: .; j_call: TRBJ2-4; cdr3_aa: CASRNSGPGKNIQYF; cdr3_nt: TGTGCCAGCAGGAACAGTGGCCCGGGCAAAAACATTCAGTACTTC
clone_size: once; v_call: TRBV28; d_call: .; j_call: TRBJ2-5; cdr3_aa: CASNPGRGPETQYF; cdr3_nt: TGTGCCAGCAACCCCGGGCGGGGTCCAGAGACCCAGTACTTC
clone_size: .; v_call: TRBV27; d_call: .; j_call: TRBJ1-1; cdr3_aa: CASSLSTVGTEAFF; cdr3_nt: TGTGCCAGCAGTTTATCCACAGTGGGGACTGAAGCTTTCTTT
clone_size: .; v_call: TRBV5-8; d_call: TRBD1; j_call: TRBJ2-1; cdr3_aa: CASSSRYGRGSGEQFF; cdr3_nt: TGTGCCAGCAGCTCGAGATACGGCAGGGGGTCCGGGGAGCAGTTCTTC
clone_size: .; v_call: TRBV7-6; d_call: .; j_call: TRBJ1-1; cdr3_aa: CASSFGDGTEAFF; cdr3_nt: TGTGCCAGCAGCTTTGGGGACGGCACTGAAGCTTTCTTT
clone_size: .; v_call: TRBV7-9; d_call: TRBD2; j_call: TRBJ2-3; cdr3_aa: CASSSTSGRTDTQYF; cdr3_nt: TGTGCCAGCAGCTCGACTAGCGGTCGCACAGATACGCAGTATTTT
clone_size: .; v_call: TRBV6-6; d_call: .; j_call: TRBJ1-1; cdr3_aa: CASSYSGTMRTEAFF; cdr3_nt: TGTGCCAGCAGTTACTCGGGGACAATGCGCACTGAAGCTTTCTTT
clone_size: .; v_call: TRBV18; d_call: .; j_call: TRBJ1-5; cdr3_aa: CASSLDKNQPQHF; cdr3_nt: TGTGCCAGCTCTCTCGACAAGAATCAGCCCCAGCATTTT
clone_size: .; v_call: TRBV7-8; d_call: .; j_call: TRBJ2-1; cdr3_aa: CASSFRVSSYNEQFF; cdr3_nt: TGTGCCAGCAGCTTTAGGGTAAGCTCCTACAATGAGCAGTTCTTC
clone_size: .; v_call: TRBV7-2; d_call: TRBD2; j_call: TRBJ2-1; cdr3_aa: CASSLDSGRNEQFF; cdr3_nt: TGTGCCAGCAGCTTAGATAGCGGGAGGAATGAGCAGTTCTTC
clone_size: .; v_call: TRBV5-6; d_call: .; j_call: TRBJ2-1; cdr3_aa: CASSLGNSYNEQFF; cdr3_nt: TGTGCCAGCAGCTTGGGGAACTCCTACAATGAGCAGTTCTTC
clone_size: once; v_call: TRBV11-2; d_call: .; j_call: TRBJ1-3; cdr3_aa: CASSLEPKWAESGRSTIYF; cdr3_nt: TGTGCCAGCAGCTTAGAACCCAAATGGGCCGAATCGGGGCGAAGCACCATATATTTT
clone_size: .; v_call: TRBV11-1; d_call: .; j_call: TRBJ2-1; cdr3_aa: CASSRSPGPYNEQFF; cdr3_nt: TGTGCCAGCAGCCGGTCCCCTGGCCCCTACAATGAGCAGTTCTTC
clone_size: .; v_call: TRBV7-2; d_call: .; j_call: TRBJ2-1; cdr3_aa: CASSLRLAVGGHEQFF; cdr3_nt: TGTGCCAGCAGCTTAAGGCTGGCGGTCGGAGGTCATGAGCAGTTCTTC
clone_size: .; v_call: TRBV27; d_call: TRBD1; j_call: TRBJ1-5; cdr3_aa: CASSLSPGTGYHF; cdr3_nt: TGTGCCAGCAGTTTATCGCCAGGGACAGGCTACCATTTT
clone_size: .; v_call: TRBV2; d_call: TRBD1; j_call: TRBJ1-1; cdr3_aa: CASSEALTGANTEAFF; cdr3_nt: TGTGCCAGCAGTGAAGCCTTGACAGGGGCGAACACTGAAGCTTTCTTT
clone_size: .; v_call: TRBV6-4; d_call: .; j_call: TRBJ1-1; cdr3_aa: CASSDSDRTHEAFF; cdr3_nt: TGTGCCAGCAGTGACTCGGACAGAACCCATGAAGCTTTCTTT
clone_size: .; v_call: TRBV6-1; d_call: TRBD1; j_call: TRBJ2-1; cdr3_aa: CASSMTGIAYNEQFF; cdr3_nt: TGTGCCAGCAGTATGACAGGGATCGCCTACAATGAGCAGTTCTTC
clone_size: .; v_call: TRBV6-5; d_call: TRBD2; j_call: TRBJ2-4; cdr3_aa: CASRTSGGAKNIQYF; cdr3_nt: TGTGCCAGCAGAACCAGCGGGGGCGCAAAAAACATTCAGTACTTC
clone_size: .; v_call: TRBV5-1; d_call: TRBD2; j_call: TRBJ2-7; cdr3_aa: CASSLELAGTYEQYF; cdr3_nt: TGCGCCAGCAGCTTGGAACTAGCGGGTACCTACGAGCAGTACTTC
clone_size: .; v_call: TRBV7-2; d_call: .; j_call: TRBJ1-2; cdr3_aa: CASSPGGGAYGYTF; cdr3_nt: TGTGCCAGCAGCCCTGGGGGAGGCGCCTATGGCTACACCTTC
clone_size: .; v_call: TRBV28; d_call: .; j_call: TRBJ2-3; cdr3_aa: CASSDQWADTQYF; cdr3_nt: TGTGCCAGCAGTGACCAGTGGGCAGATACGCAGTATTTT
clone_size: .; v_call: TRBV11-2; d_call: .; j_call: TRBJ2-7; cdr3_aa: CASSLDRGIPRLDEQYF; cdr3_nt: TGTGCCAGCAGCTTAGATAGGGGGATCCCTCGTCTCGACGAGCAGTACTTC
clone_size: few; v_call: TRBV5-1; d_call: TRBD1; j_call: TRBJ2-1; cdr3_aa: CASSSGQGVVNEQFF; cdr3_nt: TGCGCCAGCAGCTCTGGACAGGGTGTCGTCAATGAGCAGTTCTTC
clone_size: .; v_call: TRBV6-4; d_call: TRBD1; j_call: TRBJ1-2; cdr3_aa: CASSPDRTNYGYTF; cdr3_nt: TGTGCCAGCAGTCCGGACAGGACGAACTATGGCTACACCTTC
clone_size: .; v_call: TRBV2; d_call: TRBD1; j_call: TRBJ2-7; cdr3_aa: CASGREGGLIILGNEQYF; cdr3_nt: TGTGCCAGCGGACGCGAAGGGGGCCTTATAATTCTGGGAAACGAGCAGTACTTC
clone_size: .; v_call: TRBV5-1; d_call: TRBD1; j_call: TRBJ1-1; cdr3_aa: CASSLGQGDGAFF; cdr3_nt: TGCGCCAGCAGCCTGGGACAGGGGGATGGAGCTTTCTTT
clone_size: .; v_call: TRBV6-1; d_call: .; j_call: TRBJ2-7; cdr3_aa: CASSEYGTPISEQYF; cdr3_nt: TGTGCCAGCAGTGAATACGGGACACCTATCTCCGAGCAGTACTTC
clone_size: .; v_call: TRBV4-2; d_call: TRBD1; j_call: TRBJ2-7; cdr3_aa: CASSQEGMGDRAHEQYF; cdr3_nt: TGTGCCAGCAGCCAAGAGGGGATGGGGGACAGGGCCCACGAGCAGTACTTC
clone_size: .; v_call: TRBV7-2; d_call: .; j_call: TRBJ1-2; cdr3_aa: CASSFRSNTDYGYTF; cdr3_nt: TGTGCCAGCAGCTTTAGGTCGAACACCGACTATGGCTACACCTTC
clone_size: once; v_call: TRBV7-2; d_call: TRBD2; j_call: TRBJ2-4; cdr3_aa: CASSLRTSGFLAKNIQYF; cdr3_nt: TGTGCCAGCAGCCTCCGGACTAGCGGGTTTCTAGCCAAAAACATTCAGTACTTC
clone_size: .; v_call: TRBV5-6; d_call: .; j_call: TRBJ2-7; cdr3_aa: CASSLRAGRYEQYF; cdr3_nt: TGTGCCAGCAGCTTGAGGGCAGGGCGTTACGAGCAGTACTTC